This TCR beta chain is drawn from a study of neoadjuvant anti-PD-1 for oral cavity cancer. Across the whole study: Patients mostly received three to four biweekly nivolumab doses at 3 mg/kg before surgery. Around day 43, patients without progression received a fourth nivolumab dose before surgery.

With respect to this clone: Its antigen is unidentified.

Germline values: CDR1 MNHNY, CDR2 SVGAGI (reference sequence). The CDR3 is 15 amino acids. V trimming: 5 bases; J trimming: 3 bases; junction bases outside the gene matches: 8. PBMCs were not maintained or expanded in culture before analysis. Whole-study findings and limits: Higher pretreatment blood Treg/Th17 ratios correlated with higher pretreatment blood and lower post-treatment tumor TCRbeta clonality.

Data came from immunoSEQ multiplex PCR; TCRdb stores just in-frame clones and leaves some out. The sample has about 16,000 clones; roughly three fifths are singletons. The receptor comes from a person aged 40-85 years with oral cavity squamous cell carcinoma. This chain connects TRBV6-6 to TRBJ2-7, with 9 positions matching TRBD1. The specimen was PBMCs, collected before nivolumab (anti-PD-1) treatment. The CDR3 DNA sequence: TGTGCCAGCAGTGAGGGACAGGGAAAAAACTACGAGCAGTACTTC. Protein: CASSEGQGKNYEQYF.